This entry describes one T cell receptor beta chain. The antigen is unknown. The data originate from a study of CD4 T cells in relation to SARS-CoV-2 and coronaviruses. The protocol was immunoSEQ multiplex PCR, while the TCRdb copy is restricted to in-frame clones and leaves out a portion. In the table there are roughly 68,000 clones, 85% to 95% of which are singletons. Findings of the study overall: The assay detects memory recall responses, not culture-primed primary responses. Crossreactive clones expanded significantly less to SARS-CoV-2 than monoreactive clones. Pre-pandemic and post-infection samples never came from the same donor.

The V segment lost 7 bases and the J segment 8 bases; nucleotides outside the gene matches: 9. The CDR3 runs to 13 residues. Germline lookup yields CDR1 MDHEN and CDR2 SYDVKM. Unexposed donor CD4+ T cells date from about 2011-2018, before the COVID-19 pandemic. Cryopreserved PBMCs were CD4-enriched, then split into naive and memory cells. The chain employs TRBV28 and TRBJ2-7; 9 bases line up with TRBD1. What was sequenced was naive CD4+ T cells from PBMCs. Subset specified: naive CD4+ T cells isolated by negative enrichment. The clonotype comes from a human donor in good health. CDR3: CASILPGQGKQYF. For the CDR3, the DNA is TGTGCCAGCATCCTCCCGGGACAGGGCAAGCAGTACTTC.